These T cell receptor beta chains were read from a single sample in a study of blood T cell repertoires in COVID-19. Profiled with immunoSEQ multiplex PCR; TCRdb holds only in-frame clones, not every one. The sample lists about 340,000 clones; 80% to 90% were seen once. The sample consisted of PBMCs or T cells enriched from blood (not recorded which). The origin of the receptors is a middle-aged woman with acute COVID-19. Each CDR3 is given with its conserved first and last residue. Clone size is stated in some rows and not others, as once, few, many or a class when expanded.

CDR3aa: CASAQGAGLGTEAFF
abundance: .
v_gene: TRBV2
j_gene: TRBJ1-1

CDR3aa: CASRGLAGIAGELFF
abundance: once
v_gene: TRBV6-6
j_gene: TRBJ2-2

CDR3aa: CASSPPPSSYNEQFF
abundance: .
v_gene: TRBV7-2
j_gene: TRBJ2-1

CDR3aa: CASSSNGGHTEAFF
abundance: .
v_gene: TRBV7-9
j_gene: TRBJ1-1

CDR3aa: CASSQESTRDSNSPLHF
abundance: .
v_gene: TRBV4-2
j_gene: TRBJ1-6

CDR3aa: CASSRAGTGGTYEQYF
abundance: .
v_gene: TRBV3-1/TRBV3-2
j_gene: TRBJ2-7

CDR3aa: CASSFGDRTTGELFF
abundance: once
v_gene: TRBV27
j_gene: TRBJ2-2

CDR3aa: CASSQVGQGHYGYTF
abundance: .
v_gene: TRBV28
j_gene: TRBJ1-2

CDR3aa: CASSLGRVSEQYF
abundance: once
v_gene: TRBV7-2
j_gene: TRBJ2-7

CDR3aa: CASSLSPAGGNNEQFF
abundance: .
v_gene: TRBV7-3
j_gene: TRBJ2-1

CDR3aa: CAIWDPTGAGYGYTF
abundance: .
v_gene: TRBV10-3
j_gene: TRBJ1-2

CDR3aa: CSVEKGQGEYTGELFF
abundance: once
v_gene: TRBV29-1
j_gene: TRBJ2-2

CDR3aa: CASSTNTDTQYF
abundance: .
v_gene: TRBV18
j_gene: TRBJ2-3

CDR3aa: CATNSGESYGYTF
abundance: .
v_gene: TRBV10-3
j_gene: TRBJ1-2

CDR3aa: CASSARKGIRGEKLFF
abundance: .
v_gene: TRBV11-2
j_gene: TRBJ1-4

CDR3aa: CASSQDRGYAYEQYF
abundance: .
v_gene: TRBV4-1
j_gene: TRBJ2-7

CDR3aa: CASSEREVGAGGFYEQYF
abundance: .
v_gene: TRBV6-1
j_gene: TRBJ2-7

CDR3aa: CASSLAGTGNEKLFF
abundance: .
v_gene: TRBV18
j_gene: TRBJ1-4

CDR3aa: CASSSHTGDRGKGFYGYTF
abundance: .
v_gene: TRBV27
j_gene: TRBJ1-2

CDR3aa: CASTYTGGSYTF
abundance: few
v_gene: TRBV2
j_gene: TRBJ1-2

CDR3aa: CASSITSGYTDTQYF
abundance: .
v_gene: TRBV19
j_gene: TRBJ2-3

CDR3aa: CASSQDRASGSYEQYF
abundance: few
v_gene: TRBV4-1
j_gene: TRBJ2-7

CDR3aa: CASSPSETYEQYF
abundance: .
v_gene: TRBV19
j_gene: TRBJ2-7

CDR3aa: CASSPTNRGGGYTF
abundance: .
v_gene: TRBV5-1
j_gene: TRBJ1-2

CDR3aa: CASSRQGTGDIQYF
abundance: .
v_gene: TRBV28
j_gene: TRBJ2-4

CDR3aa: CATSDSPGGRGTDTQYF
abundance: .
v_gene: TRBV24-1
j_gene: TRBJ2-3

CDR3aa: CASSGSVGEQFF
abundance: .
v_gene: TRBV28
j_gene: TRBJ2-1

CDR3aa: CASSLQVSNQPQHF
abundance: .
v_gene: TRBV7-2
j_gene: TRBJ1-5

CDR3aa: CASSPPERYEQYF
abundance: .
v_gene: TRBV18
j_gene: TRBJ2-7

CDR3aa: CASSYPGTSYGYTF
abundance: once
v_gene: TRBV6-2/TRBV6-3
j_gene: TRBJ1-2

CDR3aa: CASSLSRTGNQPQHF
abundance: .
v_gene: TRBV28
j_gene: TRBJ1-5

CDR3aa: CASSLQTGTGNTIYF
abundance: few
v_gene: TRBV5-1
j_gene: TRBJ1-3

CDR3aa: CASSTWTGNYNEQFF
abundance: .
v_gene: TRBV6-5
j_gene: TRBJ2-1

CDR3aa: CASSLTQGQGLNSPLHF
abundance: .
v_gene: TRBV18
j_gene: TRBJ1-6

CDR3aa: CASSPWTSGITGELFF
abundance: .
v_gene: TRBV9
j_gene: TRBJ2-2

CDR3aa: CASALSGGSSYEQYF
abundance: few
v_gene: TRBV5-1
j_gene: TRBJ2-7

CDR3aa: CASSFSGNQPQHF
abundance: few
v_gene: TRBV12-3/TRBV12-4
j_gene: TRBJ1-5

CDR3aa: CASREMRTGWIGYTF
abundance: .
v_gene: TRBV2
j_gene: TRBJ1-2

CDR3aa: CSVRKWTGNNEQFF
abundance: .
v_gene: TRBV29-1
j_gene: TRBJ2-1

CDR3aa: CASSLTSGFAFTSTQYF
abundance: .
v_gene: TRBV28
j_gene: TRBJ2-3

CDR3aa: CATSTRVGTGTDTQYF
abundance: .
v_gene: TRBV24-1
j_gene: TRBJ2-3

CDR3aa: CASTPALRPGGRQTGELFF
abundance: .
v_gene: TRBV27
j_gene: TRBJ2-2

CDR3aa: CASSFRGQPYNEQFF
abundance: .
v_gene: TRBV7-6
j_gene: TRBJ2-1

CDR3aa: CASSYSGGLGYEQYF
abundance: .
v_gene: TRBV6-5
j_gene: TRBJ2-7

CDR3aa: CSVAGGIIPNEQFF
abundance: once
v_gene: TRBV29-1
j_gene: TRBJ2-1

CDR3aa: CASTWTGPNTEAFF
abundance: few
v_gene: TRBV10-2
j_gene: TRBJ1-1

CDR3aa: CASSSAGTGWDGQYF
abundance: .
v_gene: TRBV28
j_gene: TRBJ2-7

CDR3aa: CASSLTQGPYTGELFF
abundance: .
v_gene: TRBV7-6
j_gene: TRBJ2-2

CDR3aa: CASSGTGVLDIQYF
abundance: .
v_gene: TRBV2
j_gene: TRBJ2-4

CDR3aa: CASSQERTAYEQYF
abundance: .
v_gene: TRBV3-1/TRBV3-2
j_gene: TRBJ2-7

CDR3aa: CASSGSRGSYGYTF
abundance: .
v_gene: TRBV28
j_gene: TRBJ1-2

CDR3aa: CASSYSGATNEKLFF
abundance: .
v_gene: TRBV6-5
j_gene: TRBJ1-4

CDR3aa: CASSGRRTGGSRSYNEQFF
abundance: .
v_gene: TRBV19
j_gene: TRBJ2-1

CDR3aa: CASSIRQGDGSPLHF
abundance: .
v_gene: TRBV19
j_gene: TRBJ1-6

CDR3aa: CASSLLTGQGASYGYTF
abundance: .
v_gene: TRBV28
j_gene: TRBJ1-2

CDR3aa: CASRITDNWAEAFF
abundance: .
v_gene: TRBV19
j_gene: TRBJ1-1

CDR3aa: CASSLVGGGDEKLFF
abundance: .
v_gene: TRBV7-6
j_gene: TRBJ1-4

CDR3aa: CASEGTAHTEAFF
abundance: .
v_gene: TRBV2
j_gene: TRBJ1-1